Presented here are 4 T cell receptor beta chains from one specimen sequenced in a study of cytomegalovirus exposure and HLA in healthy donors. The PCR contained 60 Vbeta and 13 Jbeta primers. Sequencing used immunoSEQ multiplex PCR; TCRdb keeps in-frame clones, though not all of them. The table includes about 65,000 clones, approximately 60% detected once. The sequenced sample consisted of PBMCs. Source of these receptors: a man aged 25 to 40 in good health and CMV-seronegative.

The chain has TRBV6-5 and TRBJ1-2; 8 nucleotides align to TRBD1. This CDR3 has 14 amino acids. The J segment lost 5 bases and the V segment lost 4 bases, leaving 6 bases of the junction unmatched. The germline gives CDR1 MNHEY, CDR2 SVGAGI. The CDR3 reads CASSLTGVTYGYTF. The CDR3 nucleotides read TGTGCCAGCAGTTTGACAGGGGTTACTTATGGCTACACCTTC.

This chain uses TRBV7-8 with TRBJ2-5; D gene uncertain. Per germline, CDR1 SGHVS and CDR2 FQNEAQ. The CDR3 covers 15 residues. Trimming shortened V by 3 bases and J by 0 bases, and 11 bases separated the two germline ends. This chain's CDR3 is CASSFMELYQETQYF. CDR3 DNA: TGTGCCAGCAGCTTCATGGAGCTGTACCAAGAGACCCAGTACTTC.

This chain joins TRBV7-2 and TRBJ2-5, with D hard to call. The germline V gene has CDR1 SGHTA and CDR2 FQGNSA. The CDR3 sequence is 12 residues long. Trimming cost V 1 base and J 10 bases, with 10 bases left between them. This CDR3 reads CASSLGLGYQYF. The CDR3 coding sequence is TGTGCCAGCAGCTTAGGGTTGGGCTACCAGTACTTC.

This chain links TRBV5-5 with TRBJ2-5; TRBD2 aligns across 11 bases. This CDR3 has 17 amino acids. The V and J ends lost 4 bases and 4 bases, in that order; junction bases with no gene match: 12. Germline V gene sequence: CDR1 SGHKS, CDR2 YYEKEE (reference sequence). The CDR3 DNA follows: TGTGCCAGCAGCCCCCCTGGGGTTAGCGGGGGGGGAGAGACCCAGTACTTC. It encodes CASSPPGVSGGGETQYF. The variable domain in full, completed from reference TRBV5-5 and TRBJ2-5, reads DAGVTQSPTHLIKTRGQQVTLRCSPISGHKSVSWYQQVLGQGPQFIFQYYEKEERGRGNFPDRFSARQFPNYSSELNVNALLLGDSALYLCASSPPGVSGGGETQYFGPGTRLLVL.